This is a list of T cell receptor beta chains from one sample in a study of a mutant IDH1 vaccine in newly diagnosed glioma. These receptors lack a known antigen. Method: immunoSEQ multiplex PCR; TCRdb's copy keeps in-frame clones and lacks some. The sample has around 61,000 clones; roughly 80% are singletons. The specimen was PBMCs, collected from a glioma patient whose treatment included an IDH1 peptide vaccine. These receptors all stem from a man between 50 and 59 years old with glioma. Both conserved end residues are part of each CDR3. The D gene is left open where the match is weak. Rows may omit the clone size; those that give it use once, few, many or a size class.

d_gene: TRBD2; j_gene: TRBJ2-7; abundance: NA; v_gene: TRBV5-5; CDR3aa: CASSLLAGAVSYEQYF; CDR3nt: TGTGCCAGCAGCTTACTAGCGGGGGCCGTATCCTACGAGCAGTACTTC
d_gene: NA; j_gene: TRBJ2-5; abundance: NA; v_gene: TRBV9; CDR3aa: CASSASSEGTQYF; CDR3nt: TGTGCCAGCAGCGCTAGTTCGGAGGGGACCCAGTACTTC
d_gene: NA; j_gene: TRBJ1-4; abundance: NA; v_gene: TRBV4-1; CDR3aa: CASSQEQVGDEKLFF; CDR3nt: TGCGCCAGCAGCCAAGAACAGGTCGGGGACGAAAAACTGTTTTTT
d_gene: NA; j_gene: TRBJ1-4; abundance: NA; v_gene: TRBV6-5; CDR3aa: CASSYGATNEKLFF; CDR3nt: TGTGCCAGCAGTTATGGCGCAACTAATGAAAAACTGTTTTTT
d_gene: NA; j_gene: TRBJ2-3; abundance: once; v_gene: TRBV4-3; CDR3aa: CASSLDASTDTQYF; CDR3nt: TGCGCCAGCAGCCTCGACGCCAGCACAGATACGCAGTATTTT
d_gene: NA; j_gene: TRBJ1-1; abundance: NA; v_gene: TRBV6-5; CDR3aa: CASSYEPNTEAFF; CDR3nt: TGTGCCAGCAGTTACGAGCCCAACACTGAAGCTTTCTTT
d_gene: TRBD1; j_gene: TRBJ1-5; abundance: once; v_gene: TRBV7-9; CDR3aa: CASSQGQYSNQPQHF; CDR3nt: TGTGCCAGCAGCCAGGGACAGTATAGCAATCAGCCCCAGCATTTT
d_gene: NA; j_gene: TRBJ1-5; abundance: NA; v_gene: TRBV2; CDR3aa: CASSGQGNQPQHF; CDR3nt: TGTGCCAGCAGTGGGCAGGGTAATCAGCCCCAGCATTTT
d_gene: TRBD1; j_gene: TRBJ1-2; abundance: NA; v_gene: TRBV5-4; CDR3aa: CASSQGTVTTYGYTF; CDR3nt: TGTGCCAGCAGCCAAGGGACAGTCACCACTTATGGCTACACCTTC
d_gene: TRBD1; j_gene: TRBJ1-1; abundance: once; v_gene: TRBV30; CDR3aa: CAWADRAEAFF; CDR3nt: TGTGCCTGGGCCGACAGGGCCGAAGCTTTCTTT
d_gene: NA; j_gene: TRBJ2-1; abundance: NA; v_gene: TRBV19; CDR3aa: CASSIGRDNEQFF; CDR3nt: TGTGCCAGTAGTATCGGCAGGGATAATGAGCAGTTCTTC
d_gene: TRBD2; j_gene: TRBJ2-7; abundance: once; v_gene: TRBV4-2; CDR3aa: CASSQSGLAGEQYF; CDR3nt: TGTGCCAGCAGCCAATCGGGACTAGCGGGGGAGCAGTACTTC
d_gene: NA; j_gene: TRBJ2-7; abundance: NA; v_gene: TRBV28; CDR3aa: CASTPQTVTYEQYF; CDR3nt: TGTGCCAGCACCCCCCAGACTGTGACCTACGAGCAGTACTTC
d_gene: NA; j_gene: TRBJ2-7; abundance: NA; v_gene: TRBV4-1; CDR3aa: CASSQGIAEQYF; CDR3nt: TGCGCCAGCAGCCAAGGGATCGCCGAGCAGTACTTC
d_gene: TRBD1; j_gene: TRBJ2-2; abundance: once; v_gene: TRBV5-1; CDR3aa: CASSHPMTGRGATTGELFF; CDR3nt: TGCGCCAGCAGCCATCCGATGACAGGGAGAGGGGCAACAACCGGGGAGCTGTTTTTT
d_gene: NA; j_gene: TRBJ1-3; abundance: NA; v_gene: TRBV18; CDR3aa: CASSPQYLSGNTIYF; CDR3nt: TGTGCCAGCTCACCACAGTACCTCTCTGGAAACACCATATATTTT
d_gene: TRBD1; j_gene: TRBJ1-2; abundance: NA; v_gene: TRBV7-2; CDR3aa: CASRATGARYGYTF; CDR3nt: TGTGCCAGCAGGGCGACAGGGGCTCGCTATGGCTACACCTTC
d_gene: NA; j_gene: TRBJ2-5; abundance: NA; v_gene: TRBV5-6; CDR3aa: CASSRDGWGSEETQYF; CDR3nt: TGTGCCAGCAGCCGCGATGGCTGGGGTTCGGAAGAGACCCAGTACTTC
d_gene: NA; j_gene: TRBJ2-1; abundance: NA; v_gene: TRBV30; CDR3aa: CAWSVEPNSYNEQFF; CDR3nt: TGTGCCTGGAGTGTTGAGCCAAACTCCTACAATGAGCAGTTCTTC
d_gene: NA; j_gene: TRBJ1-2; abundance: once; v_gene: TRBV20-1; CDR3aa: CSARASGTF; CDR3nt: TGCAGTGCTAGAGCATCCGGGACCTTC
d_gene: TRBD1; j_gene: TRBJ1-4; abundance: once; v_gene: TRBV19; CDR3aa: CASHRGPNEKLFF; CDR3nt: TGTGCCAGCCACAGGGGACCTAATGAAAAACTGTTTTTT
d_gene: NA; j_gene: TRBJ1-3; abundance: NA; v_gene: TRBV18; CDR3aa: CASSEGTGNTIYF; CDR3nt: TGTGCCAGCTCGGAGGGGACTGGAAACACCATATATTTT
d_gene: NA; j_gene: TRBJ2-7; abundance: NA; v_gene: TRBV18; CDR3aa: CASSPGGGHEQYF; CDR3nt: TGTGCCAGCTCACCGGGCGGGGGCCACGAGCAGTACTTC
d_gene: TRBD2; j_gene: TRBJ2-5; abundance: once; v_gene: TRBV9; CDR3aa: CASSVGPPGGAPETQYF; CDR3nt: TGTGCCAGCAGCGTAGGCCCCCCCGGGGGGGCCCCAGAGACCCAGTACTTC
d_gene: NA; j_gene: TRBJ1-5; abundance: NA; v_gene: TRBV2; CDR3aa: CASSSARATGNQPQHF; CDR3nt: TGTGCCAGCAGTAGTGCTCGGGCCACAGGGAATCAGCCCCAGCATTTT
d_gene: NA; j_gene: TRBJ1-1; abundance: NA; v_gene: TRBV4-1; CDR3aa: CASSQVNTGSGTEAFF; CDR3nt: TGCGCCAGCAGCCAAGTTAATACAGGGTCGGGTACTGAAGCTTTCTTT
d_gene: NA; j_gene: TRBJ1-5; abundance: NA; v_gene: TRBV6-6; CDR3aa: CASSRGGFNQPQHF; CDR3nt: TGTGCCAGCAGTCGCGGGGGCTTCAATCAGCCCCAGCATTTT
d_gene: NA; j_gene: TRBJ2-7; abundance: NA; v_gene: TRBV9; CDR3aa: CASSVSGQSSYEQYF; CDR3nt: TGTGCCAGCAGCGTATCTGGACAGTCAAGCTACGAGCAGTACTTC
d_gene: TRBD1; j_gene: TRBJ2-3; abundance: NA; v_gene: TRBV19; CDR3aa: CASRRTQGVQDTQYF; CDR3nt: TGTGCCAGTAGGCGTACCCAGGGGGTACAAGATACGCAGTATTTT